This T cell receptor beta chain was sequenced in a study of neurological immune-mediated disorders. Study results and limitations: The greatest TCR clonal expansion appeared in HTLV-1-associated myelopathy and the smallest, falling below healthy controls, in multiple sclerosis. Because no CDR3 amino acid sequences were shared across subjects by expanded clones, private repertoires were suggested in all groups.

It was by 5'RACE with 10-nucleotide random UMIs that the cDNA was made. Each CDR3 protein is one row after TCRdb ran MiXCR on the 5' RACE reads. Among some 27,000 distinct CDR3 sequences listed, approximately 6.6% were seen once. This clonotype was recorded many times. Its antigen is undetermined. The CDR3 is made up of 14 amino acids. The germline CDR1 and CDR2 sequences are LGHDT and YNNKEL (reference sequence). Trimming shortened V by 1 base and J by 5 bases, and 11 bases separated the two germline ends. Sequenced input: PBMCs. The receptor comes from a woman in her 50s in good health. The rearrangement joins TRBV3-1 to TRBJ1-1; D uncertain. DNA for the CDR3: TGTGCCAGCAGCCAAGTCGGTGGAGGGACTGAAGCTTTCTTT. Protein sequence: CASSQVGGGTEAFF.